The entry that follows covers one TCR beta chain sequence. These data come from a study of T cell responses to AZD1222 COVID-19 vaccine. Here immunoSEQ multiplex PCR was the method, and the copy in TCRdb shows in-frame clones only, minus some. Of about 200,000 clones in the sample, around 88% were seen once. Germline lookup yields CDR1 MDHEN and CDR2 SYDVKM. This CDR3 is 16 amino acids long. The trim removed 7 bases at V and 4 bases at J, leaving 13 bases unmatched. The receptor's source is an adult in good health. Sequenced here: peripheral blood, sampled on day 0 of AZD1222 vaccination. This chain uses TRBV28 with TRBJ1-3, with TRBD1 identical over 7 bases. DNA for the CDR3: TGTGCCAGCACACCCCCGCAGGGGGAGGTGGGAAACACCATATATTTT. Its translation: CASTPPQGEVGNTIYF.